This T cell receptor (beta chain) is from a study of cytomegalovirus exposure and HLA in healthy donors. Broader study findings: Presence/absence analysis assumed near-uniform sequencing depth across donors. A later analysis found most CMV-associated TCR beta chains apparently HLA-restricted. The likely origin of a cluster of highly shared sequence variants was a sequencing artifact. Reports credit the classifier with highly specific, highly sensitive diagnosis of cytomegalovirus status.

Germline V lookup: CDR1 LNHDA, CDR2 SQIVND (reference sequence). The CDR3 has 14 residues. V shed 5 bases and J shed 6 bases, with 16 bases lying between them. Concerning this clone: The antigen remains undetermined.

The PCR employed 60 Vbeta primers together with 13 Jbeta primers. Assay: immunoSEQ multiplex PCR; the TCRdb copy retains only in-frame clones and omits some. Of 150,000 to 200,000 clones in the sample, 80% to 85% were seen once. Sample: PBMCs. The TCR was taken from a boy aged 5-17 years in good health and CMV-seronegative. The V call is TRBV19, the J call TRBJ1-1, with D possibly TRBD1 on 5 matching bases. In DNA, the CDR3 is TGTGCCAGTAGTGGGATTCAGGGTAGAGCTGAAGCTTTCTTT. It codes for CASSGIQGRAEAFF.